This T cell receptor (beta chain) was profiled in a study of beta chain features in type 1 diabetes. The germline gives CDR1 SGHTA, CDR2 FQGNSA. Trimming cost V 2 bases and J 0 bases; bases outside gene matches: 8. The CDR3 has 19 amino acids. A few counts support this clone. The entirety of the isolated RNA underwent reverse transcription, so expressed TCRB transcripts were sequenced. Produced via immunoSEQ multiplex PCR; TCRdb's table is partial and in-frame only. Of more than 300,000 clones in the sample, roughly 12% were seen once. This TCR was recovered from a man between 18 and 35 years old in good health. The sample taken for sequencing was naive CD4+ T cells from blood. V gene TRBV7-2 combines with J gene TRBJ2-1; 12 bases match TRBD2. CDR3 bases: TGTGCCAGCAGCTTATGGGGACTAGCGGGCCTGAGCTCCTACAATGAGCAGTTCTTC. This encodes CASSLWGLAGLSSYNEQFF.